This is a list of T cell receptor beta chains from one sample in a study of blood T cell repertoires in COVID-19. Measured with immunoSEQ multiplex PCR; TCRdb has only the in-frame clones, and not every one. Here the sample spans 75,000 to 95,000 clones, 80% to 90% being singletons. The material sequenced was peripheral blood. The receptors shown here come from a man in his fifties with active COVID-19. Both conserved end residues are part of each CDR3. The order of the fields is J gene, V gene, CDR3 protein.

TRBJ1-4,TRBV2,CASSRAPGVDEKLFF
TRBJ2-1,TRBV3-1/TRBV3-2,CASSDTSGSYNEQFF
TRBJ2-1,TRBV11-2,CASSLGGTGRSNEQFF
TRBJ2-2,TRBV30,CAWSVPRLAGNTGELFF
TRBJ2-1,TRBV27,CASSHDRVNEQFF
TRBJ1-5,TRBV7-8,CASSLSRDGQPQHF
TRBJ1-5,TRBV19,CASSTRRQGLNQPQHF
TRBJ2-1,TRBV28,CASSSSRHEQFF
TRBJ1-2,TRBV5-4,CASSLGTGGYTF
TRBJ2-5,TRBV7-2,CASSLAGGGIGETQYF
TRBJ2-7,TRBV28,CASTRELVYEQYF
TRBJ2-1,TRBV9,CASSAGGTSGRTYNEQFF
TRBJ2-1,TRBV5-1,CASRDRGSSYNEQFF
TRBJ1-6,TRBV7-3,CASSSSTGNSPLHF
TRBJ2-1,TRBV7-2,CASSRGISYNEQFF
TRBJ1-2,TRBV27,CASSAGTGRVYGYTF
TRBJ2-5,TRBV9,CASSVSGFEETQYF
TRBJ2-2,TRBV28,CASKGEGTSGSRSTGELFF
TRBJ1-2,TRBV2,CASSEVGFGSGVYGYTF
TRBJ2-7,TRBV29-1,CSIRQGVSYEQYF
TRBJ2-3,TRBV7-6,CASSPLTSRADTQYF
TRBJ2-7,TRBV27,CASSSPRDSNYEQYF
TRBJ1-1,TRBV3-1/TRBV3-2,CASSQGTGVVFTEAFF
TRBJ1-5,TRBV19,CASSRADSNQPQHF
TRBJ2-1,TRBV4-3,CASSQPGYNEQFF
TRBJ2-1,TRBV6-5,CASLWDRGGDEQFF
TRBJ1-4,TRBV28,CASSSAVPWATNEKLFF
TRBJ1-2,TRBV5-1,CASSLRGGSFGYTF
TRBJ2-1,TRBV5-4,CASSLTGGVDEQFF
TRBJ2-2,TRBV3-1/TRBV3-2,CASKCGQILNTGELFF
TRBJ2-2,TRBV5-4,CASSAPPAQGEAGELFF
TRBJ1-5,TRBV4-1,CASSRNGYEQGRNQPQHF
TRBJ2-4,TRBV5-1,CASSAGGLAENIQYF
TRBJ2-1,TRBV9,CASSAGWGDEQFF
TRBJ1-5,TRBV28,CASHDRGLRNQPQHF
TRBJ2-3,TRBV13,CASSPGTSGELTDTQYF
TRBJ1-1,TRBV5-4,CASSLEVSRSGSTEAFF
TRBJ2-2,TRBV5-1,CASSPYQTSGRAVTGELFF
TRBJ1-2,TRBV10-3,CAISEDRSVYGYTF
TRBJ1-5,TRBV5-6,CASSVGSRQPQHF
TRBJ1-1,TRBV19,CASSIKTGDGGATEAFF
TRBJ1-5,TRBV4-2,CASSGDSNQPQHF
TRBJ2-1,TRBV15,CATSKRGSEQFF
TRBJ1-1,TRBV7-9,CASSFSQDRQNTEAFF
TRBJ1-5,TRBV2,CASAGGNQPQHF